The rows below give T cell receptor beta chains drawn from one sample of a study of vaccination and CD4 T cells after COVID-19. TCRdb used MiXCR to reprocess the PCR reads, holding one entry per CDR3 protein. The sample records 25,000 or so distinct CDR3 sequences, over 40% being singletons. Source: CD4+ T cells from blood, taken before SARS-CoV-2 vaccination. Every receptor here comes from a human donor who had recovered from COVID-19. CDR3s include the opening cysteine and the closing phenylalanine or tryptophan. The D gene is left open where the match is weak. Expanded clones are given a class, and other clones once, few, many or no size at all.

v_gene: TRBV6-1; abundance: NA; d_gene: NA; j_gene: TRBJ2-3; CDR3nt: TGTGCCAGCAGGTTATATGCCACAGATACGCAGTATTTT; CDR3aa: CASRLYATDTQYF
v_gene: TRBV2; abundance: once; d_gene: TRBD2; j_gene: TRBJ2-5; CDR3nt: TGTGCCAGCAGTGAAGAGCGGGAGCAAGAGACCCAGTACTTC; CDR3aa: CASSEEREQETQYF
v_gene: TRBV7-9; abundance: NA; d_gene: TRBD2; j_gene: TRBJ2-5; CDR3nt: TGTGCCAGCAGCGACCCCGGGACTATTAGGGAGACCCAGTACTTC; CDR3aa: CASSDPGTIRETQYF
v_gene: TRBV27; abundance: few; d_gene: NA; j_gene: TRBJ1-2; CDR3nt: TGTGCCAGCAGTACTAGACAGCACTCTAACTATGGCTACACCTTC; CDR3aa: CASSTRQHSNYGYTF
v_gene: TRBV7-6; abundance: NA; d_gene: NA; j_gene: TRBJ2-3; CDR3nt: TGTGCCAGCAGCTTAGGACCGCGCGGAGCGACAGATACGCAGTATTTT; CDR3aa: CASSLGPRGATDTQYF
v_gene: TRBV28; abundance: NA; d_gene: NA; j_gene: TRBJ1-3; CDR3nt: TGTGCCAGCAGTTTCACGGGGGCAGCTGGAAACACCATATATTTT; CDR3aa: CASSFTGAAGNTIYF
v_gene: TRBV6-5; abundance: NA; d_gene: NA; j_gene: TRBJ2-2; CDR3nt: TGTGCCAGCAGTTATAGAGGGGCCAACGGGGAGCTGTTTTTT; CDR3aa: CASSYRGANGELFF
v_gene: TRBV20-1; abundance: NA; d_gene: NA; j_gene: TRBJ2-7; CDR3nt: TGCAGTGCTAGAGATAAGGGGGTAGCTTACGAGCAGTACTTC; CDR3aa: CSARDKGVAYEQYF
v_gene: TRBV19; abundance: few; d_gene: TRBD2; j_gene: TRBJ2-7; CDR3nt: TGTGCCAGTAGGGACTTAGCGGGCGCCTACGAGCAGTACTTC; CDR3aa: CASRDLAGAYEQYF
v_gene: TRBV20-1; abundance: NA; d_gene: TRBD1; j_gene: TRBJ1-1; CDR3nt: TGCAGTGCTCGAGTATTTGACAGGGGAAGGACTGAAGCTTTCTTT; CDR3aa: CSARVFDRGRTEAFF
v_gene: TRBV6-1; abundance: few; d_gene: NA; j_gene: TRBJ1-5; CDR3nt: TGTGCCAGCAGTGAATATGGGAGGGGGAATCAGCCCCAGCATTTT; CDR3aa: CASSEYGRGNQPQHF
v_gene: TRBV7-9; abundance: NA; d_gene: NA; j_gene: TRBJ1-3; CDR3nt: TGTGCCAGCAGCTTAAGCGGTGGAAACACCATATATTTT; CDR3aa: CASSLSGGNTIYF
v_gene: TRBV7-9; abundance: NA; d_gene: TRBD1; j_gene: TRBJ2-4; CDR3nt: TGTGCCAGCAGACCCCTGACAGGGGGAAGCATTCAGTACTTC; CDR3aa: CASRPLTGGSIQYF
v_gene: TRBV10-3; abundance: once; d_gene: NA; j_gene: TRBJ2-1; CDR3nt: TGTGCCATCATCGGCGACGGCAATGAGCAGTTCTTC; CDR3aa: CAIIGDGNEQFF
v_gene: TRBV20-1; abundance: NA; d_gene: TRBD1; j_gene: TRBJ1-2; CDR3nt: TGCAGTGCTACCGGACAGGGCTATGGCTACACCTTC; CDR3aa: CSATGQGYGYTF
v_gene: TRBV6-1; abundance: NA; d_gene: NA; j_gene: TRBJ2-5; CDR3nt: TGTGCCAGCAGTGCCCACAGGGAGGGGGCCGGTAGGACCCAGTACTTC; CDR3aa: CASSAHREGAGRTQYF
v_gene: TRBV6-2/TRBV6-3; abundance: NA; d_gene: TRBD1; j_gene: TRBJ2-7; CDR3nt: TGTGCCAGCAGTTACTCCACCGGGACAGTCAACTACGAGCAGTACTTC; CDR3aa: CASSYSTGTVNYEQYF
v_gene: TRBV11-2; abundance: NA; d_gene: NA; j_gene: TRBJ1-1; CDR3nt: TGTGCCAGCAGCTTAATGACTTCTACTGAAGCTTTCTTT; CDR3aa: CASSLMTSTEAFF
v_gene: TRBV19; abundance: NA; d_gene: NA; j_gene: TRBJ1-6; CDR3nt: TGTGCCAGTACCCGAGGGGCGGGGGTCAATTCACCCCTCCACTTT; CDR3aa: CASTRGAGVNSPLHF
v_gene: TRBV20-1; abundance: NA; d_gene: TRBD1; j_gene: TRBJ2-3; CDR3nt: TGCAGTGGACAGGGGGGGGTGGCAGATACGCAGTATTTT; CDR3aa: CSGQGGVADTQYF
v_gene: TRBV20-1; abundance: NA; d_gene: TRBD1; j_gene: TRBJ1-1; CDR3nt: TGCAGCGGTATCCGACAGGGGGCGCGGCGCACTGAAGCTTTCTTT; CDR3aa: CSGIRQGARRTEAFF
v_gene: TRBV7-2; abundance: few; d_gene: NA; j_gene: TRBJ2-1; CDR3nt: TGTGCCAGCAGCTTATCTAGCAATGAGCAGTTCTTC; CDR3aa: CASSLSSNEQFF
v_gene: TRBV20-1; abundance: NA; d_gene: NA; j_gene: TRBJ2-7; CDR3nt: TGCAGTGCTAGTGTTCCGGGGAGCTCCTACGAGCAGTACTTC; CDR3aa: CSASVPGSSYEQYF
v_gene: TRBV20-1; abundance: few; d_gene: TRBD2; j_gene: TRBJ2-1; CDR3nt: TGCAGTGCCGGGACTAGCGGGAGTTCCGGCTGGAATGAGCAGTTCTTC; CDR3aa: CSAGTSGSSGWNEQFF
v_gene: TRBV6-1; abundance: NA; d_gene: NA; j_gene: TRBJ2-2; CDR3nt: TGTGCCAGCATACAGGGTGCGACCACCGGGGAGCTGTTTTTT; CDR3aa: CASIQGATTGELFF
v_gene: TRBV23-1; abundance: few; d_gene: NA; j_gene: TRBJ2-3; CDR3nt: TGCGCCAGCAGTCAATCTGGGCAGGGGTGGGCAGATACGCAGTATTTT; CDR3aa: CASSQSGQGWADTQYF
v_gene: TRBV11-3; abundance: few; d_gene: TRBD2; j_gene: TRBJ2-5; CDR3nt: TGTGCCAGCAGCCAAGGACTAGCGGGACCCGAGCGGGAGACCCAGTACTTC; CDR3aa: CASSQGLAGPERETQYF
v_gene: TRBV6-1; abundance: medium-sized; d_gene: NA; j_gene: TRBJ1-2; CDR3nt: TGTGCCAGCAGTGAAATCGGCGGGGGCTATGGCTACACCTTC; CDR3aa: CASSEIGGGYGYTF
v_gene: TRBV7-9; abundance: NA; d_gene: TRBD2; j_gene: TRBJ2-1; CDR3nt: TGTGCCAGCAGCCCTCGAAATAGCGGGAGGGATGAGCAGTTCTTC; CDR3aa: CASSPRNSGRDEQFF
v_gene: TRBV20-1; abundance: NA; d_gene: NA; j_gene: TRBJ2-1; CDR3nt: TGCAGTGCTAGAGAGGGAACTAGCTTCTCGAATGAGCAGTTCTTC; CDR3aa: CSAREGTSFSNEQFF
v_gene: TRBV7-6; abundance: few; d_gene: NA; j_gene: TRBJ1-3; CDR3nt: TGTGCCAGCAGCTTAGTTGGGTACTCCTCTGGAAACACCATATATTTT; CDR3aa: CASSLVGYSSGNTIYF
v_gene: TRBV7-6; abundance: NA; d_gene: NA; j_gene: TRBJ2-3; CDR3nt: TGTGCCACCCAGACTTCATCCGGGGCAGATACGCAGTATTTT; CDR3aa: CATQTSSGADTQYF
v_gene: TRBV10-3; abundance: few; d_gene: NA; j_gene: TRBJ2-5; CDR3nt: TGTGCCATCAGTGAGCCGAAGGGGAGGCAAGAGACCCAGTACTTC; CDR3aa: CAISEPKGRQETQYF
v_gene: TRBV28; abundance: NA; d_gene: TRBD2; j_gene: TRBJ2-1; CDR3nt: TGTGCCAGCAGTCCTGGACTAGCGGGGGCCAATGAGCAGTTCTTC; CDR3aa: CASSPGLAGANEQFF
v_gene: TRBV27; abundance: NA; d_gene: NA; j_gene: TRBJ2-7; CDR3nt: TGTGCCAGCAGTTCATCAGGGCACTCCTACGAGCAGTACTTC; CDR3aa: CASSSSGHSYEQYF
v_gene: TRBV27; abundance: NA; d_gene: NA; j_gene: TRBJ2-2; CDR3nt: TGTGCCAGCAGTTACAGGGGAGGGACCGGGGAGCTGTTTTTT; CDR3aa: CASSYRGGTGELFF
v_gene: TRBV29-1; abundance: NA; d_gene: NA; j_gene: TRBJ1-4; CDR3nt: TGCAGCGTACAAAGGGGGAGAACTAATGAAAAACTGTTTTTT; CDR3aa: CSVQRGRTNEKLFF
v_gene: TRBV7-9; abundance: NA; d_gene: NA; j_gene: TRBJ2-3; CDR3nt: TGTGCCAGCAGCTTAAGGGGGAGCACAGATACGCAGTATTTT; CDR3aa: CASSLRGSTDTQYF
v_gene: TRBV20-1; abundance: NA; d_gene: NA; j_gene: TRBJ2-2; CDR3nt: TGCAGTGCCAAAACAGGTTTCGCGAACACCGGGGAGCTGTTTTTT; CDR3aa: CSAKTGFANTGELFF
v_gene: TRBV2; abundance: few; d_gene: TRBD2; j_gene: TRBJ2-3; CDR3nt: TGTGCCAGCAGGAGAACGGGAGGGCTAGCGGGGAACATCACAGATACGCAGTATTTT; CDR3aa: CASRRTGGLAGNITDTQYF
v_gene: TRBV20-1; abundance: NA; d_gene: NA; j_gene: TRBJ1-5; CDR3nt: TGCAGTGCGGACGTTAGCAATCAGCCCCAGCATTTT; CDR3aa: CSADVSNQPQHF
v_gene: TRBV6-1; abundance: once; d_gene: NA; j_gene: TRBJ2-5; CDR3nt: TGTGCCAGCAGGCCGACTAGACAGCCGGTGGAGACCCAGTACTTC; CDR3aa: CASRPTRQPVETQYF
v_gene: TRBV6-1; abundance: NA; d_gene: NA; j_gene: TRBJ2-7; CDR3nt: TGTGCCAGCAGTACGACAGGTCCCAGGTACGAGCAGTACTTC; CDR3aa: CASSTTGPRYEQYF
v_gene: TRBV2; abundance: few; d_gene: NA; j_gene: TRBJ1-5; CDR3nt: TGTGCCAGCAGTGCGGAGCCGAATCAGCCCCAGCATTTT; CDR3aa: CASSAEPNQPQHF
v_gene: TRBV30; abundance: NA; d_gene: NA; j_gene: TRBJ1-5; CDR3nt: TGTGCCTGTCAGAGGGGTCATAGCAATCAGCCCCAGCATTTT; CDR3aa: CACQRGHSNQPQHF
v_gene: TRBV6-5; abundance: NA; d_gene: NA; j_gene: TRBJ2-5; CDR3nt: TGTGCCAGCAGCTCCTCGGACCTTGACGAGACCCAGTACTTC; CDR3aa: CASSSSDLDETQYF
v_gene: TRBV6-1; abundance: NA; d_gene: NA; j_gene: TRBJ2-2; CDR3nt: TGTGCCAGCAGTGAAATCATCACCGGGGAGCTGTTTTTT; CDR3aa: CASSEIITGELFF
v_gene: TRBV27; abundance: NA; d_gene: NA; j_gene: TRBJ2-7; CDR3nt: TGTGCCAGCCTTCCGGGCCCCAGGGACCCCTACGAGCAGTACTTC; CDR3aa: CASLPGPRDPYEQYF
v_gene: TRBV6-2/TRBV6-3; abundance: few; d_gene: TRBD2; j_gene: TRBJ2-5; CDR3nt: TGTGCCAGCATTGATGGGGCTAGCGGGAGTGAAGAGACCCAGTACTTC; CDR3aa: CASIDGASGSEETQYF
v_gene: TRBV7-8; abundance: NA; d_gene: TRBD2; j_gene: TRBJ2-1; CDR3nt: TGTGCCAGCAGCTTCCCCTCGGTTAGCGGGGGCTCCTACAATGAGCAGTTCTTC; CDR3aa: CASSFPSVSGGSYNEQFF
v_gene: TRBV6-1; abundance: NA; d_gene: TRBD1; j_gene: TRBJ2-6; CDR3nt: TGTGCCAGCAGACCCGGGACAGCGCTGGCTGGGGCCAACGTCCTGACTTTC; CDR3aa: CASRPGTALAGANVLTF
v_gene: TRBV29-1; abundance: once; d_gene: NA; j_gene: TRBJ2-7; CDR3nt: TGCAGCGTTGAACTACAGGGTCGCGAGCAGTACTTC; CDR3aa: CSVELQGREQYF
v_gene: TRBV4-2; abundance: NA; d_gene: NA; j_gene: TRBJ1-6; CDR3nt: TGTGCCAGCAGCCAAGTGGGGGATGCCGCAAATTCACCCCTCCACTTT; CDR3aa: CASSQVGDAANSPLHF